The 14 T cell receptor beta chains reported below all come from one sample, sequenced in a study of CD8+CD57+ T cells in acquired aplastic anemia. Genomic DNA, serving as template, underwent TCR beta VDJ and CDR3 profiling. TCRdb re-called the reads with MiXCR, one entry per CDR3 protein. The sample includes hundreds of thousands of distinct CDR3 sequences, around 30% of them seen just once. Patients chosen for sequencing had CD8+CD57+ cells that had expanded, as shown by flow cytometry. The sequenced material came from sorted CD4+, CD8+, or CD8+CD57+ T cells (not recorded which) from PBMCs. Receptor source: a human donor with aplastic anemia.

The gene calls are TRBV7-8 and TRBJ2-5, with 11 bases identical to TRBD2. This CDR3 comprises 17 residues. Trimming removed 7 bases from V and 5 bases from J; junction bases left unmatched: 15. Germline CDR1 reads SGHVS; CDR2 reads FQNEAQ. In DNA, the CDR3 is TGTGCCAGCACCCTCCTTAGCGGGAGGGCCACTGTTGAGACCCAGTACTTC. Amino acids: CASTLLSGRATVETQYF.

A note on this clonotype: A junction boundary mismatches the germline segment, possibly from a read error. The chain joins TRBV24-1 to TRBJ2-5; 7 bases match TRBD1. Germline lookup yields CDR1 KGHDR and CDR2 SFDVKD. This CDR3 comprises 16 residues. In DNA, the CDR3 is TGTGCCACCAGTGATGGGACAGAAATAAACCAAGGGACCCAGTACTTC. Residues: CATSDGTEINQGTQYF.

This chain uses TRBV20-1 with TRBJ2-1; 8 bases match TRBD1. Germline CDR1 DFQATT, CDR2 SNEGSKA (reference sequence). This CDR3 is built from 13 residues. Losses at the gene ends were 0 bases for V and 9 bases for J; bases not matched to a gene: 4. The CDR3: CSARETGASEQFF. CDR3 sequence (DNA): TGCAGTGCTAGAGAGACAGGGGCAAGTGAGCAGTTCTTC.

The V and J genes are TRBV5-1 and TRBJ2-7; 8 nucleotides match TRBD1. The CDR3 spans 17 residues. Germline-derived CDR1 and CDR2 are SGHRS and YFSETQ. Trimming removed 4 bases from V and 4 bases from J; junction bases left unmatched: 16. CDR3 DNA: TGCGCCAGCAGCAGAGAGGTAGGGACAGGCGCCGTTTACGAGCAGTACTTC. Translated: CASSREVGTGAVYEQYF.

The chain combines TRBV10-3 with TRBJ2-5; TRBD2 agrees at 9 bases. Germline CDR1 is ENHRY and CDR2 is SYGVKD. Unmatched junction bases numbered 4, after V lost 7 bases and J lost 1 base. This CDR3 region has 14 residues. The chain's CDR3 is CAIKASGVQETQYF. In DNA form, the CDR3 reads TGTGCCATCAAGGCTAGCGGGGTCCAAGAGACCCAGTACTTC.

This clonotype has only a few counts. This chain joins TRBV12-3 or TRBV12-4 and TRBJ2-1, with 10 bases that match TRBD2. V shed 6 bases, J shed 3 bases, and the junction held 5 bases outside the gene matches. This CDR3 is 15 amino acids long. CDR3 protein: CASSPLAGSYNEQFF. CDR3 DNA sequence: TGTGCCAGCAGCCCACTAGCGGGGAGCTACAATGAGCAGTTCTTC.

The chain is built from TRBV2 and TRBJ2-2; D not resolved. Trimming took off 5 bases at V and 0 bases at J, with 10 bases between the two ends. CDR1 SNHLY and CDR2 FYNNEI come from the germline V gene. This CDR3 has 15 amino acids. CDR3 in DNA: TGTGCCAGCAGTTACTCGGCCGCGAACACCGGGGAGCTGTTTTTT. Its protein product is CASSYSAANTGELFF.

At least ten counts were recorded for this clonotype. V and J are TRBV12-3 or TRBV12-4 and TRBJ2-7; D call uncertain. Trimming shortened V by 5 bases and J by 4 bases, and 12 bases separated the two germline ends. The CDR3 loop spans 13 amino acids. In DNA form, the CDR3 reads TGTGCCAGCAGTCCGAGCAGAGTTTACGAGCAGTACTTC. Its translation: CASSPSRVYEQYF.

The J gene is TRBJ1-2, the V gene TRBV3-1; D unclear. Trimming took 1 base from V and 4 from J, leaving 7 bases between them. Germline CDR1 reads LGHDT; CDR2 reads YNNKEL (reference sequence). This CDR3 comprises 13 residues. CDR3 nucleotides: TGTGCCAGCAGCCAAGTTAGGCCCTATGGCTACACCTTC. Translation gives CASSQVRPYGYTF.

This clonotype was counted only a few times. CDR3 coding DNA: TGTGCCAGCTCAATGGACAGAAGTAACTATGGCTACACCTTC. This sequence encodes CASSMDRSNYGYTF. The V call is TRBV19, the J call TRBJ1-2, with D possibly being TRBD1 (6 bases). This CDR3 comprises 14 residues. Germline values: CDR1 LNHDA, CDR2 SQIVND (reference sequence). V lost 9 bases to trimming and J lost 1 base, with 15 bases between them. Supplemented by reference TRBV19 and TRBJ1-2, the full variable domain reads DGGITQSPKYLFRKEGQNVTLSCEQNLNHDAMYWYRQDPGQGLRLIYYSQIVNDFQKGDIAEGYSVSREKKESFPLTVTSAQKNPTAFYLCASSMDRSNYGYTFGSGTRLTVV.

This clonotype was counted at least ten times. The chain couples TRBV24-1 to TRBJ2-1; 8 bases align to TRBD1. The CDR3 has 14 residues. Germline values: CDR1 KGHDR, CDR2 SFDVKD. Trimming cost V 10 bases and J 7 bases; bases outside gene matches: 11. The CDR3: CATSRDRQGNEQFF. CDR3 nucleotide sequence: TGTGCCACGAGCCGGGACAGGCAAGGGAATGAGCAGTTCTTC.

This chain connects TRBV7-9 to TRBJ2-3, with TRBD2 matching 7 bases. In germline, CDR1 is SEHNR, CDR2 FQNEAQ (reference sequence). The CDR3 sequence is 14 residues long. The V segment lost 6 bases and the J segment 2 bases; nucleotides outside the gene matches: 5. The DNA for the CDR3 is TGTGCCAGCAGGTCAGCGGGGAACACAGATACGCAGTATTTT. It translates to CASRSAGNTDTQYF.

This clonotype turned up a few times. The rearrangement uses TRBV6-1 and TRBJ1-2, with TRBD1 matching over 9 bases. The V and J ends lost 8 bases and 5 bases, in that order; junction bases with no gene match: 6. The CDR3 sequence is 13 residues long. The germline V gene has CDR1 MNHNS and CDR2 SASEGT. The CDR3 DNA reads TGTGCCAGCTATTTCGGACAGGGGTATGGCTACACCTTC. Its protein is CASYFGQGYGYTF.

V and J are TRBV2 and TRBJ1-2; 12 nucleotides line up with TRBD1. Trimming removed 4 bases from V and 1 base from J; junction bases left unmatched: 1. Germline loops: CDR1 SNHLY, CDR2 FYNNEI. The CDR3 sequence is 15 residues long. The CDR3 sequence: CASSGDRGLNYGYTF. Here the CDR3 DNA reads TGTGCCAGCAGTGGGGACAGGGGGCTTAACTATGGCTACACCTTC.